A selection of T cell receptor beta chains follows, all from one sample in a study of shared clonotypes between healthy human individuals. Data came from immunoSEQ multiplex PCR; TCRdb stores just in-frame clones and leaves some out. The sample includes about 1 million clones, 75% of them seen just once. Sequences were obtained from memory CD4+ T cells sorted from blood. Every receptor here comes from a man between 18 and 35 years old in good health. CDR3s include the opening cysteine and the closing phenylalanine or tryptophan. D genes are given only for firm matches. The listing skips clone size in some rows; elsewhere it reads once, few, many or a size class.

.	.	TRBV1	TRBJ2-5	TGCACCAGCAGCCACCCCAGCGACAGGGCACAAGAGACCCAGTACTTC	CTSSHPSDRAQETQYF
TRBD1	.	TRBV28	TRBJ1-4	TGTGCCAGCAGTCTACTTGGACAGGGAAACGAAAAACTGTTTTTT	CASSLLGQGNEKLFF
TRBD1	.	TRBV6-5	TRBJ1-1	TGTGCCAGCAGGGTGACAGGGTCCCACACTGAAGCTTTCTTT	CASRVTGSHTEAFF
.	.	TRBV5-5	TRBJ2-7	TGTGCCAGCAGCACCGGGACCCAAAGCGCCCACGAGCAGTACTTC	CASSTGTQSAHEQYF
.	.	TRBV9	TRBJ1-2	TGTGCCAGCAGCGTAGATTTCTGGGGCTATGGCTACACCTTC	CASSVDFWGYGYTF
TRBD2	.	TRBV29-1	TRBJ2-1	TGCAGCGTTGGAGGGGTTGCGGGAGGATTTATAGATGAGCAGTTCTTC	CSVGGVAGGFIDEQFF
.	.	TRBV21-1	TRBJ2-7	TGTGCCAGCAGCAAGGGGGCGCACGAGCAGTACTTC	CASSKGAHEQYF
.	.	TRBV30	TRBJ2-6	TGTGCCTGGAGTGTCTTGCAGGGACCCTCTGGGGCCAACGTCCTGACTTTC	CAWSVLQGPSGANVLTF
.	.	TRBV11-2	TRBJ1-1	TGTGCCAGCAGCTTAGGGCGGGGGGTAGGCACTGAAGCTTTCTTT	CASSLGRGVGTEAFF
.	.	TRBV7-9	TRBJ2-1	TGTGCCAGCAGCCCCCTAGAGTATGAGCAGTTCTTC	CASSPLEYEQFF
TRBD1	few	TRBV5-6	TRBJ1-4	TGTGCCAGCAGCCGACAGGGCGAAAAACTGTTTTTT	CASSRQGEKLFF
TRBD1	.	TRBV5-1	TRBJ2-2	TGCGCCAGCAGCCTCCAGGGACAGGGGACCCCCGGGGAGCTGTTTTTT	CASSLQGQGTPGELFF
.	.	TRBV7-2	TRBJ2-4	TGTGCCAGCAGCACGGACACCACTAGCATTCAGTACTTC	CASSTDTTSIQYF
.	.	TRBV5-1	TRBJ2-5	TGCGCCAGCAGCTTGGGAGAAGGCCGCCTAGGGGAGACCCAGTACTTC	CASSLGEGRLGETQYF
TRBD1	once	TRBV18	TRBJ1-6	TGTGCCAGCTCCCCTACGGCCTTGGCACAGGGGAATTCACCCCTCCACTTT	CASSPTALAQGNSPLHF
.	once	TRBV5-6	TRBJ2-7	TGTGCCAGCAGCTTTGACAAAGGCTCCTACGAGCAGTACTTC	CASSFDKGSYEQYF
.	.	TRBV6-5	TRBJ2-2	TGTGCCAGCAGATATACCACAAGAAACACCGGGGAGCTGTTTTTT	CASRYTTRNTGELFF
TRBD1	.	TRBV19	TRBJ2-5	TGTGCCAGTAGTATTGGACAGGGGGCCCATGAGACCCAGTACTTC	CASSIGQGAHETQYF
.	.	TRBV7-9	TRBJ2-1	TGTGCCAGCAGCTTCTCGGGTCTGAGCTCCTACAATGAGCAGTTCTTC	CASSFSGLSSYNEQFF
.	few	TRBV6-1	TRBJ1-5	TGTGCCAGCAGTGCAGGGGATAGCAATCAGCCCCAGCATTTT	CASSAGDSNQPQHF
TRBD2	once	TRBV7-2	TRBJ2-7	TGTGCCAGCAGCTTAAGTAGCGGGAATGAATACGAGCAGTACTTC	CASSLSSGNEYEQYF
.	.	TRBV6-6	TRBJ2-7	TGTGCCAGCAGTTACGTCCAGGGGGGCTCCTACGAGCAGTACTTC	CASSYVQGGSYEQYF
.	once	TRBV20-1	TRBJ2-1	TGCAGTGCTAGAGAAGACTCTGAGCAGTTCTTC	CSAREDSEQFF
.	few	TRBV5-5	TRBJ2-1	TGTGCCAGCAGTCAGCGCAATGAGCAGTTCTTC	CASSQRNEQFF
TRBD2	.	TRBV5-1	TRBJ2-7	TGCGCCAGCAGCTTGAATGGGGAGGGCTACGAGCAGTACTTC	CASSLNGEGYEQYF
.	few	TRBV11-1	TRBJ1-3	TGTGCCAGCAGCTTATCAAGGGGGACTGGAAACACCATATATTTT	CASSLSRGTGNTIYF
.	.	TRBV7-8	TRBJ2-2	TGTGCCAGCAGCTTAGTTCCGGACTCGAACACCGGGGAGCTGTTTTTT	CASSLVPDSNTGELFF
.	few	TRBV10-3	TRBJ2-7	TGTGCCATCGCGGCAAGAGGCAACTGGGACGAGCAGTACTTC	CAIAARGNWDEQYF
TRBD1	.	TRBV5-1	TRBJ2-1	TGCGCCAGCAGACCTACTCCGGGACAGGTCTACAATGAGCAGTTCTTC	CASRPTPGQVYNEQFF
.	.	TRBV6-1	TRBJ2-6	TGTGCCAGCAGTGCTTACCCGGCGGCCTCTGGGGCCAACGTCCTGACTTTC	CASSAYPAASGANVLTF
.	.	TRBV7-9	TRBJ1-3	TGTGCCACCCAGCGGCCGACGGCCTCTGGAAACACCATATATTTT	CATQRPTASGNTIYF
.	.	TRBV18	TRBJ2-1	TGTGCCAGCTCACCTGGGGGACCACACATATACAATGAGCAGTTCTTC	CASSPGGPHIYNEQFF
.	.	TRBV11-2	TRBJ2-7	TGTGCCAGCAGCTTACCTCCGGCGGGCTCCTCCTACGAGCAGTACTTC	CASSLPPAGSSYEQYF
.	.	TRBV6-1	TRBJ1-3	TGTGCCAGCAGTGAAGCGCTCGGAAACACCATATATTTT	CASSEALGNTIYF
TRBD2	.	TRBV5-1	TRBJ2-1	TGCGCCAGCAGGATGACTAGCGGGAGTTTTTACAATGAGCAGTTCTTC	CASRMTSGSFYNEQFF
.	.	TRBV2	TRBJ2-3	TGTGCCAGCATGCCGAATCGAGATACGCAGTATTTT	CASMPNRDTQYF
.	.	TRBV9	TRBJ2-5	TGTGCCAGCAGCGTAGGGAGGTACCAAGAGACCCAGTACTTC	CASSVGRYQETQYF
.	.	TRBV4-1	TRBJ1-5	TGCGCCAGCAGCCAAGAATTGGTGGGAAGTCAGCCCCAGCATTTT	CASSQELVGSQPQHF
TRBD2	.	TRBV11-2	TRBJ2-7	TGTGCCAGCAGCATCTCCAGACTAGCGGGGGCCTACGAGCAGTACTTC	CASSISRLAGAYEQYF
.	.	TRBV9	TRBJ2-2	TGTGCCAGCAGCGTAGAGGGGGGCCGGGGCACCGGGGAGCTGTTTTTT	CASSVEGGRGTGELFF
.	.	TRBV15	TRBJ1-5	TGTGCCACCAGCAGAGGGTTCGACAGGCAGTGGCAGCCCCAGCATTTT	CATSRGFDRQWQPQHF
.	.	TRBV18	TRBJ2-2	TGTGCCAGCTCACCACAAGGACTTGGCACCGGGGAGCTGTTTTTT	CASSPQGLGTGELFF
TRBD1	.	TRBV19	TRBJ2-5	TGTGCCAGTAGAGAGGGACAGGGCAGAGAGACCCAGTACTTC	CASREGQGRETQYF
.	.	TRBV5-6	TRBJ2-7	TGTGCCAGCAGCTTTCGCTACGAGCAGTACTTC	CASSFRYEQYF